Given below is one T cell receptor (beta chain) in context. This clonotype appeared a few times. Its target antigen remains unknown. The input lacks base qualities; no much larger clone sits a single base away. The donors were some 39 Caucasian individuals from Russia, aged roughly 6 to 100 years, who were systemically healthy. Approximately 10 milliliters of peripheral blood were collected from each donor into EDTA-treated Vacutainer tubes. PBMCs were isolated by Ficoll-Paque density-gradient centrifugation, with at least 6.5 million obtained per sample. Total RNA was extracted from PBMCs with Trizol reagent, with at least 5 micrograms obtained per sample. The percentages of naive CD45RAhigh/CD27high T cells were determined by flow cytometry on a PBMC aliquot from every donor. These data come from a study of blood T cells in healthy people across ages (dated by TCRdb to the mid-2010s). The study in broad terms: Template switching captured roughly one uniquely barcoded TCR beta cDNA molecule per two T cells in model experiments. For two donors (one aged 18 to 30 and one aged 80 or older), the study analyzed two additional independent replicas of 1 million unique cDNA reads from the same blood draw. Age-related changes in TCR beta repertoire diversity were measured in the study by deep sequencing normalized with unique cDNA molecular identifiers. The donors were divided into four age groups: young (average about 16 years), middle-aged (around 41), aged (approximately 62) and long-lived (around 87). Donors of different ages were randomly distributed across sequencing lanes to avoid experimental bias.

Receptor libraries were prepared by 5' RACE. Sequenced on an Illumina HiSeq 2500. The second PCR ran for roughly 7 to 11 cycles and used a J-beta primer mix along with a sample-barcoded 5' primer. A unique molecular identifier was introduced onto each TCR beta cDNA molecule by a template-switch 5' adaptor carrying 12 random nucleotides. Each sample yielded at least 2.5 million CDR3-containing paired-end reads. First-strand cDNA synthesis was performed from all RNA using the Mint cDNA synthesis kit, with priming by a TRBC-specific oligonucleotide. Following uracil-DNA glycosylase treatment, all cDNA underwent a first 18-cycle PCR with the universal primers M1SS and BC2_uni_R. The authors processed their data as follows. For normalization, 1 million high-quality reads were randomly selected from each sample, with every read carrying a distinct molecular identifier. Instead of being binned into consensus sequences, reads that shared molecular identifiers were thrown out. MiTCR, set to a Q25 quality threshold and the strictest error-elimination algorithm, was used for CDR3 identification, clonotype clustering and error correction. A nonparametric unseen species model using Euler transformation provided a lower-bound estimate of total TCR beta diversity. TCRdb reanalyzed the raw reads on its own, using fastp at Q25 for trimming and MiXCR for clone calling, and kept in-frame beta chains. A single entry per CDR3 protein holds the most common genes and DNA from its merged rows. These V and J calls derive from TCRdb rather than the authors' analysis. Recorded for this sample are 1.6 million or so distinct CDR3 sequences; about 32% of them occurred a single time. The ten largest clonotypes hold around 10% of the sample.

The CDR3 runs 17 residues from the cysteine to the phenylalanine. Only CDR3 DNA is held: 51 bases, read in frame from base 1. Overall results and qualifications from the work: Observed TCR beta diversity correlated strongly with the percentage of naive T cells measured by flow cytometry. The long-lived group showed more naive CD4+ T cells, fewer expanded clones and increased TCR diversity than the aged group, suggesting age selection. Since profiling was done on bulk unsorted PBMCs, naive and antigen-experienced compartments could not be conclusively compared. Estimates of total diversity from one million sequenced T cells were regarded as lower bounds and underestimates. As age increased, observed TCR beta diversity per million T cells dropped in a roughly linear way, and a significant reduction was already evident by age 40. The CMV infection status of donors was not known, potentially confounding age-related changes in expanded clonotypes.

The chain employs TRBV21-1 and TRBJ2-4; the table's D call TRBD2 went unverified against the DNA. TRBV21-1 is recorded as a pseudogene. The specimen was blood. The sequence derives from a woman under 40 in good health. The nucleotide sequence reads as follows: TGTGCCAGCAACAAGAGCCGAGCGGGCAGAGCCAAAAACATTCAGTACTTC. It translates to CASNKSRAGRAKNIQYF.